A selection of T cell receptor beta chains follows, all from one sample in a study of blood T cell repertoires in COVID-19. The method was immunoSEQ multiplex PCR; TCRdb's version includes in-frame clones alone and lacks a portion of them. The table has 380,000 or so clones, around 87% seen once. The material sequenced was PBMCs or T cells enriched from blood (not recorded which). The source is a man aged 25 to 40 who had recovered from COVID-19. CDR3s include the opening cysteine and the closing phenylalanine or tryptophan. D genes are given only for firm matches. Clone size is given for some rows only: seen once, a few or many times, or a class if the clone is expanded.

TRBV4-3	NA	NA	TRBJ2-1	CASSQRGGSSYNEQFF	TGCGCCAGCAGCCAAAGGGGGGGGAGCTCCTACAATGAGCAGTTCTTC
TRBV4-3	NA	NA	TRBJ1-1	CASSERYIGRTEAFF	TGCGCCAGCAGCGAAAGATATATCGGGAGAACTGAAGCTTTCTTT
TRBV15	NA	NA	TRBJ1-2	CATSREAGVTYGYTF	TGTGCCACCAGCAGAGAGGCAGGGGTTACCTATGGCTACACCTTC
TRBV5-4	TRBD1	NA	TRBJ1-6	CASSWGTGLASPLHF	TGTGCCAGCAGCTGGGGGACAGGGTTGGCTTCACCCCTCCACTTT
TRBV10-3	NA	few	TRBJ1-4	CAISGEGGVNEKLFF	TGTGCCATCAGTGGTGAGGGTGGAGTTAATGAAAAACTGTTTTTT
TRBV5-1	TRBD2	NA	TRBJ2-5	CASKAGTSGGPEAQYF	TGCGCCAGCAAGGCCGGGACTAGCGGGGGTCCCGAGGCCCAGTACTTC
TRBV11-2	NA	NA	TRBJ1-1	CASSPSRVANTEAFF	TGTGCCAGCAGCCCCTCCAGGGTGGCGAACACTGAAGCTTTCTTT
TRBV5-1	NA	once	TRBJ2-7	CASSLIGGYEQYF	TGCGCCAGCAGCTTGATTGGCGGCTACGAGCAGTACTTC
TRBV27	NA	NA	TRBJ1-1	CASSLPGKNTEAFF	TGTGCCAGCAGTTTACCAGGGAAGAACACTGAAGCTTTCTTT
TRBV28	NA	NA	TRBJ1-1	CASRSTGFPNTEAFF	TGTGCCAGCAGGTCTACAGGGTTTCCGAACACTGAAGCTTTCTTT
TRBV19	TRBD1	NA	TRBJ1-1	CASSIQGARTEAFF	TGTGCCAGTAGTATTCAGGGGGCGCGTACTGAAGCTTTCTTT
TRBV6-1	NA	NA	TRBJ1-6	CASSEHPGSESPLHF	TGTGCCAGCAGTGAACATCCCGGTAGTGAATCACCCCTCCACTTT
TRBV6-2/TRBV6-3	NA	NA	TRBJ1-3	CASSYSIQSGNTIYF	TGTGCCAGCAGTTACTCGATACAGTCTGGAAACACCATATATTTT
TRBV10-2	NA	NA	TRBJ1-5	CASSAGSGQPQHF	TGCGCCAGCAGTGCAGGAAGTGGTCAGCCCCAGCATTTT
TRBV7-8	TRBD1	NA	TRBJ1-1	CASSPGGNTEAFF	TGTGCCAGCAGCCCAGGGGGGAACACTGAAGCTTTCTTT
TRBV14	NA	once	TRBJ1-1	CASSAQGQAFF	TGTGCCAGCAGCGCACAGGGTCAAGCTTTCTTT
TRBV11-3	NA	NA	TRBJ2-7	CASSPRQGDEQYF	TGTGCCAGCAGCCCGCGCCAGGGCGACGAGCAGTACTTC
TRBV13	TRBD1	NA	TRBJ2-7	CASRSDRAYEQYF	TGTGCCAGCAGAAGTGACAGGGCCTACGAGCAGTACTTC
TRBV14	NA	NA	TRBJ2-1	CASSQAGGLNEQFF	TGTGCCAGCAGCCAAGCTGGGGGGTTAAATGAGCAGTTCTTC
TRBV7-9	NA	many	TRBJ2-3	CASIPVGGATDTQYF	TGTGCCAGCATCCCCGTCGGGGGAGCCACAGATACGCAGTATTTT
TRBV30	TRBD2	NA	TRBJ2-1	CAWSSFGGGEQFF	TGTGCCTGGAGTTCTTTCGGGGGGGGAGAGCAGTTCTTC
TRBV5-6	TRBD1	NA	TRBJ1-2	CASSLGDRGGGYTF	TGTGCCAGCAGCTTGGGGGACAGGGGTGGCGGCTACACCTTC